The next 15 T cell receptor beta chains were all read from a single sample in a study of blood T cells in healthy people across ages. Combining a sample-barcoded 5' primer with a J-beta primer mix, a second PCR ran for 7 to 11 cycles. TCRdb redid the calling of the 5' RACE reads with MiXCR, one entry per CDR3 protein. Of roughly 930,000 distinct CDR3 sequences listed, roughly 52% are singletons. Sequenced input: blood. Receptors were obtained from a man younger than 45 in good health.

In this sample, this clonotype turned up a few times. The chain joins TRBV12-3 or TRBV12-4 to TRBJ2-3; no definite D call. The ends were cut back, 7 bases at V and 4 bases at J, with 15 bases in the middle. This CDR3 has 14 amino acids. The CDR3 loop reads CASTLDRSADTQYF. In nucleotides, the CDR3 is TGTGCCAGCACTCTAGACCGCAGCGCAGATACGCAGTATTTT.

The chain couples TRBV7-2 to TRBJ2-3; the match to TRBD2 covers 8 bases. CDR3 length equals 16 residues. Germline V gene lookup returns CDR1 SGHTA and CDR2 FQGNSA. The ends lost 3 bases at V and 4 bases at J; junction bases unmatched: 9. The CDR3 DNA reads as TGTGCCAGCAGCTTTACTAGCGGCCCAGGGGCAGATACGCAGTATTTT. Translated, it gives CASSFTSGPGADTQYF.

This CDR3 reads CASSSLAGTTADTQYF. DNA for the CDR3: TGCGCCAGCAGCTCACTAGCGGGGACGACTGCAGATACGCAGTATTTT. The chain employs TRBV5-1 and TRBJ2-3, with 10 positions matching TRBD2. From germline, CDR1 is SGHRS and CDR2 YFSETQ. Losses at the gene ends were 3 bases for V and 4 bases for J; bases not matched to a gene: 8. CDR3 size: 16 residues.

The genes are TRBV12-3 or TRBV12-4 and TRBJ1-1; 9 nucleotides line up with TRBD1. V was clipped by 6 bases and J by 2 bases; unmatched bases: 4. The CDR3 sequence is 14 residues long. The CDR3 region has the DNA TGTGCCAGCAGGCCACAGGGGGCTAACACTGAAGCTTTCTTT. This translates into CASRPQGANTEAFF.

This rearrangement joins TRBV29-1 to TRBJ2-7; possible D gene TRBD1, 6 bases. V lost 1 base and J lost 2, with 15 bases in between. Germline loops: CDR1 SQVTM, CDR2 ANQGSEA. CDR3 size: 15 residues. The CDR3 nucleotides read TGCAGCGTTGAAGTCCCGACAGGCTCTCCCTACGAGCAGTACTTC. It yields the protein CSVEVPTGSPYEQYF.

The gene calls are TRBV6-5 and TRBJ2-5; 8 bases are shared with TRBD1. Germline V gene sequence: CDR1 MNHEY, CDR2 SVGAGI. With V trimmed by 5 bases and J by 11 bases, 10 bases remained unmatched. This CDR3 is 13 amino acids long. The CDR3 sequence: CASSDRGYNEQYF. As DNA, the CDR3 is TGTGCCAGCAGTGACAGGGGCTACAATGAGCAGTACTTC.

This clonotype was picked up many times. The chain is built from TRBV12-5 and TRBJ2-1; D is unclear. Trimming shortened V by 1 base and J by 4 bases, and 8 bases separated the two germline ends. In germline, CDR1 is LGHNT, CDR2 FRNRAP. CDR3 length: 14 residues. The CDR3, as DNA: TGTGCTAGTGGTTTGGATACAACGTACAATGAGCAGTTCTTC. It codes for CASGLDTTYNEQFF.

The CDR3 sequence: CASSLFVQGLDNSPLHF. The CDR3 nucleotides are TGTGCCAGCAGTTTATTCGTCCAGGGTCTGGATAATTCACCCCTCCACTTT. The chain combines TRBV27 with TRBJ1-6, with TRBD1 as a possible D gene (5 bases). The CDR3 spans 17 residues. Trimming shortened V by 1 base and J by 5 bases, and 15 bases separated the two germline ends. CDR1 is MNHEY and CDR2 is SMNVEV in the germline V gene (reference sequence).

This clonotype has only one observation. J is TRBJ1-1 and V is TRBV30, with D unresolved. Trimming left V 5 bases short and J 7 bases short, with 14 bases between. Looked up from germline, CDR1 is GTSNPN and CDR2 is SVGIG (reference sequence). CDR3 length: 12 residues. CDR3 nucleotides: TGTGCCTGGGGAAGACAAATAGGTGAAGCTTTCTTT. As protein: CAWGRQIGEAFF.

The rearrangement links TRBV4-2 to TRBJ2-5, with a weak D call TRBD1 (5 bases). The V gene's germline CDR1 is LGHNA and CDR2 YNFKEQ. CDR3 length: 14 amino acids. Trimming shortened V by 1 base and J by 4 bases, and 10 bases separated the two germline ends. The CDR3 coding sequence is TGTGCCAGCAGCCAAGGGGCCACAGGAGAGACCCAGTACTTC. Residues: CASSQGATGETQYF.

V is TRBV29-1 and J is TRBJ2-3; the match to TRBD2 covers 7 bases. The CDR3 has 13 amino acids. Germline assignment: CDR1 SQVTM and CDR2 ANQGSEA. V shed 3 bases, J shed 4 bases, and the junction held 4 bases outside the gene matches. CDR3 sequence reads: CSVEVGRADTQYF. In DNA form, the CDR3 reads TGCAGCGTTGAGGTTGGGAGGGCAGATACGCAGTATTTT.

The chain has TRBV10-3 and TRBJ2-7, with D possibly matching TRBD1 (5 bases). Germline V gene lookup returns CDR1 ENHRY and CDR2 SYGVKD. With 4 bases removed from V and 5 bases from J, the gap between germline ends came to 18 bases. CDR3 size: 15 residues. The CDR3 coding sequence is TGTGCCATCAGTGCGAGACAGAGGCATATTGACGAGCAGTACTTC. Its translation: CAISARQRHIDEQYF.

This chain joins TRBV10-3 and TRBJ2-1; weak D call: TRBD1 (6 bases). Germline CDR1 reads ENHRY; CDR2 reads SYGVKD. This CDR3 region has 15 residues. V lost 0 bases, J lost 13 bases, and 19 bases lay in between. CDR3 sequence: CAISESRGGQETQFF. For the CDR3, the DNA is TGTGCCATCAGTGAGTCAAGAGGGGGACAAGAGACCCAGTTCTTC.

CDR3 bases: TGTGCCACCCAGGGGGACAGCGTCCCTATTGGGCAGTACTTC. Translation: CATQGDSVPIGQYF. The chain has TRBV7-9 and TRBJ2-7; TRBD1 matches at 7 bases. The junction had 18 bases not matched to a gene; V was cut back by 10 bases and J by 9 bases. The CDR3 runs 14 residues. Germline V CDR1 and CDR2: SEHNR, FQNEAQ (reference sequence).

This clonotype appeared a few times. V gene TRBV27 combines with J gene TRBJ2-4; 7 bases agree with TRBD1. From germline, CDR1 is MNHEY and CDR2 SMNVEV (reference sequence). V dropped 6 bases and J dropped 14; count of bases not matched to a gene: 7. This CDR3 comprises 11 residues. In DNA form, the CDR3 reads TGTGCCAGCAGGCGAGACAGGGTCAAGTACTTC. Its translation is CASRRDRVKYF.